This paragraph reports one T cell receptor beta chain. Its cognate antigen has yet to be identified. The input lacks base qualities; no much larger clone sits a single base away. The CDR3 contains 16 residues, cysteine and phenylalanine counted. Only the CDR3 region is kept as DNA, spanning 48 bases read in frame from base 1. The germline ends are 18 bases apart after V is trimmed by 5 bases and J by 2 bases. In the germline V gene (reference sequence), CDR1 corresponds to LNHDA and CDR2 to SQIVND. This entry belongs to a study of OX40 agonist ivuxolimab in advanced cancers. About the study as a whole: Ivuxolimab, which targeted the costimulatory receptor OX40 (CD134), was an agonistic, fully human IgG2 monoclonal antibody. Intravenous ivuxolimab was administered to patients every 2 weeks at six dose levels: 0.01, 0.1, 0.3, 1.5, 3 and 10 mg/kg. Among the approximately 54 dose-escalation patients, 19 had hepatocellular carcinoma, approximately 15 melanoma, 9 renal cell carcinoma and 9 head and neck cancer. The dose-escalation cohort was 82.7% male with a mean age of about 54 years, ranging from roughly 20 to 80. Patients were allowed to have had prior anti-PD-1, anti-PD-L1 or anti-CTLA-4 therapy, and 40% to 45% of the dose-escalation patients had previously received checkpoint inhibitors. Partial responses occurred in three dose-escalation patients: two with cutaneous melanoma and one with hepatocellular carcinoma. Peripheral TCRbeta sequencing aimed to test whether ivuxolimab altered TCR sequence diversity and caused clonal T-cell expansion. The monotherapy dose-escalation portion (N of about 52 patients) of the phase I ivuxolimab trial is reported in the paper. Overall study results and their limits: At doses of 0.1 to 3.0 mg/kg, clonal expansion of both CD4+ and CD8+ blood T cells was observed from baseline to week 6. Low levels of normalized T-cell clonal expansion were also seen in some nonresponding patients. Partial responders in the 0.1-3.0 mg/kg groups had among the lowest normalized peripheral clonal expansion, especially among CD8+ T cells. The antigen specificity of the clonally expanded peripheral T cells was not determined. After ivuxolimab, expanded clones were on average more numerous among CD8+ T cells than among CD4+ T cells.

Genomic DNA was isolated from the sorted cells so that the TCRbeta CDR3 region could be sequenced. The immunoSEQ Assay was used to sequence the TCRbeta CDR3 regions. TCRdb's version of the immuneACCESS table is confined to in-frame rearrangements and falls short of the full clone set. An unresolved V gene accounts for under half of the shortfall where checked; the remainder is of unknown origin. This sample has about 62,000 clones in its table, and 79% of those were observed once. The top ten hold under 13% of the sample. Patients with autoimmune disease history or receiving systemic immunosuppression were excluded from the trial. Peripheral blood for TCR sequencing was collected from all dose cohorts at baseline, on cycle 4 day 1, and on cycle 7 day 1. The samples were taken from a phase I, first-in-human, multicenter, open-label dose-escalation trial of ivuxolimab. Adults with locally advanced or metastatic head and neck squamous cell, hepatocellular, melanoma or renal cell carcinoma were enrolled in the trial. Before TCR sequencing, CD4+ and CD8+ T cells were separately sorted from peripheral blood.

The rearrangement joined TRBV19 to TRBJ1-2; too little of a D gene remains to name it. The material was CD4+ or CD8+ T cells sorted from blood, obtained in a trial of the OX40 agonist ivuxolimab. This receptor was taken from an adult with an advanced solid tumor such as melanoma, head and neck, liver or kidney cancer. In nucleotide form, the sequence is TGTGCCAGTAGTCGGGCTGTGATGGGGTCCAACTATGGCTACACCTTC. This gives the protein CASSRAVMGSNYGYTF.